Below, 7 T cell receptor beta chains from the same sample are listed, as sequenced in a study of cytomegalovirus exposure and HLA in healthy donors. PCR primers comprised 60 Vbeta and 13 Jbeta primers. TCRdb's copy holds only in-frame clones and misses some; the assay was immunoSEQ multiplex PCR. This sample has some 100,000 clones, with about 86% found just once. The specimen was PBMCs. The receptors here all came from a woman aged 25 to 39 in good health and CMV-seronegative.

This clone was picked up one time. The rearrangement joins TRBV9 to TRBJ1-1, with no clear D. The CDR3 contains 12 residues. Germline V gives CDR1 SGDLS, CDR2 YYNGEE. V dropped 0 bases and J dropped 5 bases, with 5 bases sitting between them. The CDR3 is CASSVAGTEAFF. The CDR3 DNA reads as TGTGCCAGCAGCGTAGCGGGTACTGAAGCTTTCTTT.

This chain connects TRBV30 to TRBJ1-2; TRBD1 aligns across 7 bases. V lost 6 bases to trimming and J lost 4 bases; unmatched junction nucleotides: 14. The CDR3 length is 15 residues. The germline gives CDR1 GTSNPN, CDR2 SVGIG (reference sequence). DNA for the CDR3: TGTGCCTGTTCGTGGTGGGACAGACAATCCTATGGCTACACCTTC. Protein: CACSWWDRQSYGYTF.

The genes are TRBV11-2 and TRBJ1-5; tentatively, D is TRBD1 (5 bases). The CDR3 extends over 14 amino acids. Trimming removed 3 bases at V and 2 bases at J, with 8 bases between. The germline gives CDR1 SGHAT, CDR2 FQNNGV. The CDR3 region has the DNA TGTGCCAGCAGCTTGGGGGGTGGCAATCAGCCCCAGCATTTT. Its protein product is CASSLGGGNQPQHF.

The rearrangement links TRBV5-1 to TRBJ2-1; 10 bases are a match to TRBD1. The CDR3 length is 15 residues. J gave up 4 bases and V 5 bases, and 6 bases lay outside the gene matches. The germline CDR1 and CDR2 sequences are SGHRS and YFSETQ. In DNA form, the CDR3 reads TGCGCCAGCAGATTAGGACAGGGGGAATACAATGAGCAGTTCTTC. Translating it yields CASRLGQGEYNEQFF.

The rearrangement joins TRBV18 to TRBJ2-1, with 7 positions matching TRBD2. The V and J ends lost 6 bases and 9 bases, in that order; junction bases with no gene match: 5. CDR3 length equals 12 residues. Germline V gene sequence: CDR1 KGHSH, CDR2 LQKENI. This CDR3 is CASSPRGTEQFF. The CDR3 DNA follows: TGTGCCAGCTCCCCGCGGGGGACTGAGCAGTTCTTC.

The CDR3 region is CASSLGWGQRGDTQYF. DNA for the CDR3: TGCGCCAGCAGCTTGGGGTGGGGGCAGCGTGGAGATACGCAGTATTTT. The chain couples TRBV5-1 to TRBJ2-3; weak D call: TRBD1 (6 bases). Germline CDR1 is SGHRS and CDR2 is YFSETQ. This CDR3 comprises 16 residues. Between the trimmed V and J ends, which lost 0 bases and 5 bases, there was a span of 16 bases.

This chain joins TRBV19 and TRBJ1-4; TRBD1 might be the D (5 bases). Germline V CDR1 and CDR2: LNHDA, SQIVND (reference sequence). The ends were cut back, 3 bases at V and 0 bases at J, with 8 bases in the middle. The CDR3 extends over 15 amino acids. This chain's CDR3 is CASSIWGATNEKLFF. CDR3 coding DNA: TGTGCCAGTAGTATCTGGGGCGCAACTAATGAAAAACTGTTTTTT.